This T cell receptor beta chain was documented in a study of response to subunit inactivated influenza vaccine. One entry per CDR3 protein results from TCRdb running MiXCR on the RT-PCR reads. This sample has about 480,000 distinct CDR3 sequences, with about an eighth found just once. Germline-derived CDR1 and CDR2 are SQVTM and ANQGSEA. The CDR3 loop spans 12 amino acids. The V end was cut by 3 bases, the J end by 8 bases, with 11 bases between. Whole-study results and caveats: The authors put forward the suggestion that each seasonal influenza vaccination may bring in only a limited number of new T cells.

This clonotype was recorded many times. Its antigen is still unknown. The clonotype originates from a man aged 45-65 years who received an inactivated influenza vaccine. The starting material was PBMCs from blood, obtained around seven weeks after vaccination. V and J are TRBV29-1 and TRBJ2-1; D gene ambiguous. The CDR3 DNA reads as TGCAGCGTTGAGTGGCCAGTCGATGAGCAGTTCTTC. It codes for CSVEWPVDEQFF.